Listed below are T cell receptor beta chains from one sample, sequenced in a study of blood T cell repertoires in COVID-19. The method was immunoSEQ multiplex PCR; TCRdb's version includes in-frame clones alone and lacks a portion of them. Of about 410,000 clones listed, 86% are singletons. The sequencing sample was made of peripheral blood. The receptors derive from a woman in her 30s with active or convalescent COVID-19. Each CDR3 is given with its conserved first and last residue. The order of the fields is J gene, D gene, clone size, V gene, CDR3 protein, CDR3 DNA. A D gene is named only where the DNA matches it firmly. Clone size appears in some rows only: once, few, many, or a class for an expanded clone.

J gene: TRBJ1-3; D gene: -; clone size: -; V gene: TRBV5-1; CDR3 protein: CASSFGPISGNTIYF; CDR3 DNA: TGCGCCAGCAGCTTTGGGCCAATCTCTGGAAACACCATATATTTT
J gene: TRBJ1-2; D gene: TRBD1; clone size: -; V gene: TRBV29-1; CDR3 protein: CSVARDRGIGYTF; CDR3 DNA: TGCAGCGTTGCACGGGACAGGGGTATAGGCTACACCTTC
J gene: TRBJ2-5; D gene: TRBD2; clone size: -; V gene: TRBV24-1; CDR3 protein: CATSDFPSGGAETQYF; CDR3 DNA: TGTGCCACCAGTGATTTCCCTAGCGGGGGGGCAGAGACCCAGTACTTC
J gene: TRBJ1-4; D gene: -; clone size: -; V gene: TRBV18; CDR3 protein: CASSPAQYRELFF; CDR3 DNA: TGTGCCAGCTCACCAGCCCAATACAGGGAACTGTTTTTT
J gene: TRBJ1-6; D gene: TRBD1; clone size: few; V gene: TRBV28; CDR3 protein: CATRQGENNSPLHF; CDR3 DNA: TGTGCCACCAGACAGGGGGAAAATAATTCACCCCTCCACTTT
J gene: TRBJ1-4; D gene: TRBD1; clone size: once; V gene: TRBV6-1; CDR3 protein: CASSEIGRGRANEKLFF; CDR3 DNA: TGTGCCAGCAGTGAAATAGGCAGGGGGCGTGCTAATGAAAAACTGTTTTTT
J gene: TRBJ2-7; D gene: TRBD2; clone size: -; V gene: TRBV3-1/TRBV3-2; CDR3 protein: CASSPGTSGSYEQYF; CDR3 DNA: TGTGCCAGCAGCCCCGGGACTAGCGGATCCTACGAGCAGTACTTC
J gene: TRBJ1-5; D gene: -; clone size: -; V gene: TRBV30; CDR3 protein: CAWSVEGELQHF; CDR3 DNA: TGTGCCTGGAGTGTGGAGGGAGAACTCCAGCATTTT
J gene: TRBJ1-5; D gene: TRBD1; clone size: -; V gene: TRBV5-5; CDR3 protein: CASSRLQTQGTSGNQPQHF; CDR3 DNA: TGTGCCAGCAGCCGACTACAAACACAGGGGACGAGTGGCAATCAGCCCCAGCATTTT
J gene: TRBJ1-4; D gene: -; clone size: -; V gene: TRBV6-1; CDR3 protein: CASSEPGANEKLFF; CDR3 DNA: TGTGCCAGCAGTGAACCGGGGGCTAATGAAAAACTGTTTTTT
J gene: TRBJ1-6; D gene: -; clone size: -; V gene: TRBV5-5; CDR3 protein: CASSRGSSYNSPLHF; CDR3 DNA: TGTGCCAGCAGTCGAGGGAGCTCCTATAATTCACCCCTCCACTTT
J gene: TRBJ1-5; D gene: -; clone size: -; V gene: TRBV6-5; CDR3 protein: CASRVEADQPQHF; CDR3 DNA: TGTGCCAGCAGGGTGGAGGCCGATCAGCCCCAGCATTTT
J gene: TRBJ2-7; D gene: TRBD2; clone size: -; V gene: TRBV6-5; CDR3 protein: CASSYGLAGDEQYF; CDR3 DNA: TGTGCCAGCAGTTATGGACTAGCGGGAGACGAGCAGTACTTC
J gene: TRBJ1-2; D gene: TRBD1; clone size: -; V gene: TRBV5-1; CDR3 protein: CASAKTGGDYGYTF; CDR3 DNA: TGCGCCAGCGCAAAGACAGGGGGCGACTATGGCTACACCTTC
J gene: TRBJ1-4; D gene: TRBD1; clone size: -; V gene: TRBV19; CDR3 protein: CASSTSGGTNEKLFF; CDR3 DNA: TGTGCCAGTAGTACCTCAGGGGGAACTAATGAAAAACTGTTTTTT
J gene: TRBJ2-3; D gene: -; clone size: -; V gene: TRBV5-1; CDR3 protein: CASSSTLGGEDTQYF; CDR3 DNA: TGCGCCAGCAGCTCGACTCTCGGGGGTGAAGATACGCAGTATTTT
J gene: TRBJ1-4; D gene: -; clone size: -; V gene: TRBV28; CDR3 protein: CASREVGGLNEKLFF; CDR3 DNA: TGTGCCTCTAGAGAGGTGGGGGGACTTAATGAAAAACTGTTTTTT
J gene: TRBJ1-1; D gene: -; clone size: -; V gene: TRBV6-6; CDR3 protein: CASSLGQNTEAFF; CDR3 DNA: TGTGCCAGCAGTTTAGGACAGAACACTGAAGCTTTCTTT
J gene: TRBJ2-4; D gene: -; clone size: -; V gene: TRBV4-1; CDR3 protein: CASSQDVVKGNIQYF; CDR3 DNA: TGCGCCAGCAGCCAAGATGTGGTCAAGGGGAACATTCAGTACTTC
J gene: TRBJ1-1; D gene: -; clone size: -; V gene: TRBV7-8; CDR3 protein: CASSLAVLTGRIGTEAFF; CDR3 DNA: TGTGCCAGCAGCTTAGCCGTTTTGACAGGTCGCATTGGCACTGAAGCTTTCTTT
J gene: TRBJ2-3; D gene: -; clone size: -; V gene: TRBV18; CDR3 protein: CASSPPQRGTDTQYF; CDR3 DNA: TGTGCCAGCTCACCACCGCAGCGGGGCACAGATACGCAGTATTTT
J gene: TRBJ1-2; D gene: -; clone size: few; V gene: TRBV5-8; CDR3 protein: CASSPGQYGYTF; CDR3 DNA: TGTGCCAGCAGCCCAGGACAGTATGGCTACACCTTC
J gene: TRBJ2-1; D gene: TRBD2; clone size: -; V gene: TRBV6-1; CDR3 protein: CASSEARLALVYNEQFF; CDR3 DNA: TGTGCCAGCAGTGAAGCAAGACTAGCGCTCGTCTACAATGAGCAGTTCTTC
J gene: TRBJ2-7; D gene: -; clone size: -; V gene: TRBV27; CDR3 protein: CASSPILGDEQYF; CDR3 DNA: TGTGCCAGCAGTCCCATACTGGGAGACGAGCAGTACTTC
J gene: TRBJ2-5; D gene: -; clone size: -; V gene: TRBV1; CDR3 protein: CTSSQDSLAGGPSQETQYF; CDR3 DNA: TGCACCAGCAGCCAAGATTCACTAGCGGGAGGGCCGAGTCAAGAGACCCAGTACTTC
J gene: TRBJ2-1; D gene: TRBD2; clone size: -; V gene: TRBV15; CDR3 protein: CATSRGRGGNEQFF; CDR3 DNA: TGTGCCACCAGCAGAGGGAGGGGAGGGAATGAGCAGTTCTTC
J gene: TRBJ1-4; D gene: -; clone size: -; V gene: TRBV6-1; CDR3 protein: CASSVGLGLTNEKLFF; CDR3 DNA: TGTGCCAGCAGTGTCGGACTGGGACTTACTAATGAAAAACTGTTTTTT
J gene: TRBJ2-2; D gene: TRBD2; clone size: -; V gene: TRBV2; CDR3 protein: CASRRTSGDTGELFF; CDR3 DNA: TGTGCCAGCAGGCGGACTAGCGGAGACACCGGGGAGCTGTTTTTT
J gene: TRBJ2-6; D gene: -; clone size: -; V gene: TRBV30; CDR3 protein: CAWSALRGGSSGANVLTF; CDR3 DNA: TGTGCCTGGAGTGCTTTGAGGGGGGGTAGCTCTGGGGCCAACGTCCTGACTTTC
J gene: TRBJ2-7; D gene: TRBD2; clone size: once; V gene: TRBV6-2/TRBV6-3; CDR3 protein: CASSYSRLADYYEQYF; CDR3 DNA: TGTGCCAGCAGTTACTCGCGGCTAGCGGATTATTACGAGCAGTACTTC
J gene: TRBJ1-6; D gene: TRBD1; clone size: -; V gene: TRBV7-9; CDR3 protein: CASSSGTGNSPLHF; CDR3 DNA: TGTGCCAGCAGCTCCGGGACAGGAAATTCACCCCTCCACTTT
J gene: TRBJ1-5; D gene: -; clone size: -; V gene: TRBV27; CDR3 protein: CASSLSTVQPQHF; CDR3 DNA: TGTGCCAGCAGTTTATCGACAGTACAGCCCCAGCATTTT
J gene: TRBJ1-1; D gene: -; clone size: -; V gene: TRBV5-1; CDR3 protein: CASSLASGQTEAFF; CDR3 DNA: TGCGCCAGCAGCTTGGCCTCGGGACAAACTGAAGCTTTCTTT
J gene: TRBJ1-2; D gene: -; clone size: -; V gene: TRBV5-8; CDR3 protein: CASSFLSHGYTF; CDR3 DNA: TGTGCCAGCAGCTTCCTAAGCCACGGCTACACCTTC
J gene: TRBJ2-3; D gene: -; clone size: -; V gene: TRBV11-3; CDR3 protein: CASSSGGGLTDTQYF; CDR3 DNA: TGTGCCAGCAGCTCCGGCGGCGGACTCACAGATACGCAGTATTTT
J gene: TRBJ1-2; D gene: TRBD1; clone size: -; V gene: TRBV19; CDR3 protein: CASSKTLPDRAIYGYTF; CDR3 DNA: TGTGCCAGTAGTAAAACGCTCCCGGACAGGGCTATCTATGGCTACACCTTC
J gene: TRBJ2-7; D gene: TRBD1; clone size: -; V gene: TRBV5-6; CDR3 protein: CASSKDRGLYEQYF; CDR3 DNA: TGTGCCAGCAGCAAGGACAGGGGCTTGTACGAGCAGTACTTC
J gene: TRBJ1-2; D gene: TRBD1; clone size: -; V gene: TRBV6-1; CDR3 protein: CASSEGGGPIYGYTF; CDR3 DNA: TGTGCCAGCAGTGAAGGAGGGGGCCCTATCTATGGCTACACCTTC
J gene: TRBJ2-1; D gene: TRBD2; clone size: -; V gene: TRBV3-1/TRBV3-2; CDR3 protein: CASSQAELASGGPWQFF; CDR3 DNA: TGTGCCAGCAGCCAAGCTGAGCTGGCTAGCGGGGGCCCATGGCAGTTCTTC
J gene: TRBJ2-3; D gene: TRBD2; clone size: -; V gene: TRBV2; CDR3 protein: CASSGSLAGASTDTQYF; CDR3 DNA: TGTGCCAGCAGTGGGTCCCTAGCGGGAGCTAGCACAGATACGCAGTATTTT